The 18 T cell receptor beta chains presented below share a single source sample, sequenced in a study of CD8+CD57+ T cells in acquired aplastic anemia. Patients chosen for sequencing had CD8+CD57+ cells that had expanded, as shown by flow cytometry. Template material for TCR beta VDJ and CDR3 profiling consisted of genomic DNA. MiXCR, run by TCRdb on the reads, gives a single entry per CDR3 protein. The sample comprises approximately 150,000 distinct CDR3 sequences, 71% of which are singletons, and roughly half rests with the top ten. The specimen was sorted CD4+, CD8+, or CD8+CD57+ T cells (not recorded which) from PBMCs. Every receptor here comes from a human donor with aplastic anemia.

The gene calls are TRBV25-1 and TRBJ2-1; D is tentatively TRBD1 or TRBD2 (5 bases each). Germline lookup yields CDR1 MGHDK and CDR2 SYGVNS. V lost 11 bases to trimming and J lost 10 bases, with 18 bases between them. CDR3 size: 12 residues. CDR3 sequence: CAAIRDSGEQFF. The CDR3 DNA follows: TGTGCCGCCATTCGGGATTCAGGGGAGCAGTTCTTC.

Of note for this clonotype: At one end the junction does not follow the germline gene, possibly because of a read error. The chain recombines TRBV25-1 with TRBJ2-7; tentatively, D is TRBD2 (5 bases). The CDR3 has 16 residues. Per germline, CDR1 MGHDK and CDR2 SYGVNS. The CDR3, as DNA: TGTGCCAGCAGTGAGGGCCCCCCTTTCTACTGGGATGTGCGGGTATTC. Its translation is CASSEGPPFYWDVRVF.

The rearrangement links TRBV12-3 or TRBV12-4 to TRBJ1-2; D remains ambiguous. V lost 1 base to trimming and J lost 4 bases, with 7 bases between them. The length of the CDR3 is 13 residues. DNA for the CDR3: TGTGCCAGCAGTTTAGAGTATACCTATGGCTACACCTTC. This sequence encodes CASSLEYTYGYTF.

This clonotype has only a few counts. This chain links TRBV20-1 with TRBJ1-1, with TRBD1 matching over 7 bases. Germline CDR1 DFQATT, CDR2 SNEGSKA (reference sequence). The V gene end was trimmed by 0 bases and the J gene end by 5 bases; junction bases not matched to a gene: 6. The CDR3 loop spans 14 amino acids. The CDR3, as DNA: TGCAGTGCTAGAGATGACAGGGTGGCGACTGAAGCTTTCTTT. Protein: CSARDDRVATEAFF.

This chain connects TRBV7-3 to TRBJ2-7; TRBD1 matches at 8 bases. Germline CDR1 is SGHTA and CDR2 is FQGTGA. This CDR3 has 14 residues. With 2 bases clipped from V and 5 bases from J, the junction kept 5 bases outside the gene matches. The CDR3 DNA reads as TGTGCCAGCAGCTTAGGACAGGGTGCTGACGAGCAGTACTTC. Protein product: CASSLGQGADEQYF.

This clonotype was seen many times. V usage is TRBV12-3 or TRBV12-4 and J usage is TRBJ1-1; tentative D call: TRBD1 (5 bases). This CDR3 is 13 amino acids long. V lost 7 bases and J lost 9, with 18 bases in between. CDR3 loop: CASTWTMGDKAFF. CDR3 coding DNA: TGTGCCAGCACCTGGACTATGGGGGATAAAGCTTTCTTT.

V and J are TRBV24-1 and TRBJ1-1, with D unclear. Trimming took 2 bases from V and 0 from J, leaving 3 bases between them. CDR1 KGHDR and CDR2 SFDVKD come from the germline V gene. CDR3 length equals 13 residues. The CDR3 nucleotides are TGTGCCACCAGTGATTACATGAACACTGAAGCTTTCTTT. Protein product: CATSDYMNTEAFF.

CDR3 nucleotide sequence: TGCAGCACCCCCGGGACAGTGGGCTACAATGAGCAGTTCTTC. Translating gives CSTPGTVGYNEQFF. The chain combines TRBV20-1 with TRBJ2-1; 7 bases fit TRBD1. Per germline, CDR1 DFQATT and CDR2 SNEGSKA (reference sequence). The CDR3 runs to 14 residues.

V usage is TRBV20-1 and J usage is TRBJ2-2, with D perhaps TRBD1 or TRBD2 (5 bases each). V lost 4 bases, J lost 8 bases, and 14 bases lay in between. This CDR3 is built from 13 residues. The germline V gene has CDR1 DFQATT and CDR2 SNEGSKA (reference sequence). As DNA, the CDR3 is TGCAGTGCTATCGGTCCGGGGCATGGGGAGCTGTTTTTT. This codes for CSAIGPGHGELFF.

Here the CDR3 DNA reads TGTGCCAGTAAAACGGACGTGGGGCAAGCACCCCTCCACTTT. Its protein is CASKTDVGQAPLHF. The chain is built from TRBV2 and TRBJ1-6; possibly TRBD1 for D (5 bases). The germline V and J ends were trimmed by 9 bases and 11 bases, with 20 bases remaining between them. Germline V gene data show CDR1 as SNHLY and CDR2 as FYNNEI. This CDR3 spans 14 amino acids.

There are a few counts of this clonotype. The chain couples TRBV6-4 to TRBJ2-5, with a tentative D call TRBD2 (6 bases). The CDR3 totals 14 residues. From germline, CDR1 is MRHNA and CDR2 SNTAGT. Deletions cut 3 bases from V and 4 bases from J, with 12 bases between. CDR3 sequence reads: CASSEGRESETQYF. Here the CDR3 DNA reads TGTGCCAGCAGTGAAGGCCGGGAGTCAGAGACCCAGTACTTC.

V and J are TRBV2 and TRBJ1-5, with D unclear. Germline V CDR1 and CDR2: SNHLY, FYNNEI. The CDR3 has 12 residues. Trimming pared 6 bases from V and 10 bases from J, leaving 13 bases between. Here the CDR3 reads CASRATDAPQHF. CDR3 nucleotide sequence: TGTGCCAGCAGGGCCACAGACGCACCCCAGCATTTT.

V is TRBV9 and J is TRBJ2-3; TRBD2 agrees at 10 bases. V gave up 2 bases and J gave up 3 bases; unmatched junction bases: 3. Germline CDR1 and CDR2: SGDLS and YYNGEE. The CDR3 spans 15 residues. CDR3 coding DNA: TGTGCCAGCAGCGTGGGACTAGCGAGGACAGATACGCAGTATTTT. Protein: CASSVGLARTDTQYF.

The V gene is TRBV5-1, the J gene TRBJ1-5; a weak D match, TRBD1 (6 bases). CDR1 is SGHRS, CDR2 YFSETQ, per germline. Trimming cost V 2 bases and J 4 bases, with 7 bases left between them. The CDR3 is made up of 13 amino acids. CDR3 sequence reads: CASSLGQNQPQHF. Here the CDR3 DNA reads TGCGCCAGCAGCTTAGGACAGAATCAGCCCCAGCATTTT.

This clonotype has a count of ten or more. The chain couples TRBV6-2 or TRBV6-3 to TRBJ2-7; TRBD1 matches 7 bases. In germline, CDR1 is MNHEY, CDR2 SVGEGT. V gave up 0 bases and J gave up 2 bases; unmatched junction bases: 7. The CDR3 runs 16 residues. The CDR3 sequence: CASSYSTGYGAYEQYV. CDR3 DNA: TGTGCCAGCAGTTACTCGACAGGGTACGGAGCCTACGAGCAGTACGTC.

This chain joins TRBV20-1 and TRBJ1-1; D is ambiguous. V lost 3 bases and J lost 1, with 12 bases in between. The CDR3 covers 14 residues. Per germline, CDR1 DFQATT and CDR2 SNEGSKA (reference sequence). As DNA, the CDR3 is TGCAGTGCTAGGACCCAGGTTGGGAACACTGAAGCTTTCTTT. Protein sequence: CSARTQVGNTEAFF.

V gene TRBV6-1 combines with J gene TRBJ2-3; D gene unclear. The CDR3 runs 13 residues. Trimming shortened V by 0 bases and J by 4 bases, and 5 bases separated the two germline ends. Germline V lookup: CDR1 MNHNS, CDR2 SASEGT. The CDR3, as DNA: TGTGCCAGCAGTGAAGCGGGATCAGATACGCAGTATTTT. It specifies CASSEAGSDTQYF.

This clonotype was counted ten times or more. This chain links TRBV4-1 with TRBJ1-2; TRBD1 matches 9 bases. In germline, CDR1 is MGHRA, CDR2 YSYEKL. Trimming took 3 bases from V and 8 from J; bases not matched to a gene: 10. This CDR3 region has 15 residues. In DNA form, the CDR3 reads TGCGCCAGCAGCCAGGCGACAGGGGGTAATATGGGCTACACCTTC. The encoded protein is CASSQATGGNMGYTF.